This entry lists 32 T cell receptor beta chains sequenced from one sample in a study of OX40 agonist ivuxolimab in advanced cancers. The library came from the immunoSEQ multiplex PCR assay. The clones in this table, taken by TCRdb from immuneACCESS, are in-frame only. Not every clone is retained; where verified, under half of the shortfall comes from an unresolved V gene, and the cause of the rest is unknown. For this sample the table gives about 90,000 clones, of which around nine tenths were detected only once. The ten top clones hold over 1.2% of the sample. Source: CD4+ or CD8+ T cells sorted from blood, taken in a trial of the OX40 agonist ivuxolimab. The receptors shown here come from an adult with an advanced solid tumor such as melanoma, head and neck, liver or kidney cancer.

This clone was observed a handful of times. The CDR3 spells CASSYSAGGDTIYF. CDR3 DNA: TGTGCCAGCAGTTACTCGGCAGGGGGAGACACCATATATTTT. The chain employs TRBV6-6 and TRBJ1-3, with 7 positions matching TRBD1. The CDR3 spans 14 residues. CDR1 and CDR2 (germline): MNHNY, SVGAGI (reference sequence). V lost 0 bases, J lost 8 bases, and 4 bases stayed unmatched.

The chain uses TRBV7-2 and TRBJ2-3; D unresolved. CDR1 is SGHTA and CDR2 is FQGNSA in the germline V gene. Trimming took off 5 bases at V and 0 bases at J, with 9 bases between the two ends. This CDR3 has 14 amino acids. The CDR3 is CASSQTHSTDTQYF. CDR3 nucleotides: TGTGCCAGCAGCCAGACCCACAGCACAGATACGCAGTATTTT.

The chain recombines TRBV6-5 with TRBJ1-3, with 8 bases matching TRBD1. The CDR3 totals 15 residues. Germline CDR1 reads MNHEY; CDR2 reads SVGAGI. V shed 4 bases, J shed 5 bases, and the junction held 7 bases outside the gene matches. In DNA form, the CDR3 reads TGTGCCAGCAGTTCTACACGGACAGGGAGAAACACCATATATTTT. Its protein product is CASSSTRTGRNTIYF.

V gene TRBV7-2 combines with J gene TRBJ2-2, with 7 bases matching TRBD1. J was trimmed by 4 bases and V by 6 bases; bases with no gene match: 8. Germline V lookup: CDR1 SGHTA, CDR2 FQGNSA. The CDR3 runs 15 residues. This chain's CDR3 is CASSSTGIGTGELFF. The CDR3 coding sequence is TGTGCCAGCAGTTCGACAGGGATAGGCACCGGGGAGCTGTTTTTT.

The J gene is TRBJ2-3, the V gene TRBV5-4; the D call may be TRBD1 or TRBD2 (5 bases each). Germline V CDR1 and CDR2: SGHNT, YYREEE (reference sequence). The V gene lost 1 base and the J gene lost 2 bases, with 11 bases spanning the gap. CDR3 length: 15 residues. CDR3 amino acids: CASSLRGPTTDTQYF. The DNA for the CDR3 is TGTGCCAGCAGCTTGCGGGGCCCGACCACAGATACGCAGTATTTT.

The chain recombines TRBV9 with TRBJ2-1; no firm D call. V gave up 2 bases and J gave up 0 bases, with 12 bases separating them. Germline assignment: CDR1 SGDLS and CDR2 YYNGEE. CDR3 length equals 16 residues. The CDR3 DNA reads TGTGCCAGCAGCGTCCGTTTCGATAGCTCCTACAATGAGCAGTTCTTC. Translation gives CASSVRFDSSYNEQFF.

The chain uses TRBV6-1 and TRBJ1-1; D possibly corresponds to TRBD1 (5 bases). In germline, CDR1 is MNHNS, CDR2 SASEGT. This CDR3 has 14 residues. With 8 bases removed from V and 0 bases from J, the gap between germline ends came to 13 bases. The CDR3 region is CASRGHTMNTEAFF. For the CDR3, the DNA is TGTGCCAGCCGTGGACACACCATGAACACTGAAGCTTTCTTT.

The chain has TRBV10-3 and TRBJ1-1, with D maybe TRBD1 (6 bases). Trimming took off 11 bases at V and 2 bases at J, with 15 bases between the two ends. The CDR3 loop spans 13 amino acids. Germline V gene data show CDR1 as ENHRY and CDR2 as SYGVKD. The CDR3 DNA sequence: TGTGCCGTAAAAGGGACACCAAACACTGAAGCTTTCTTT. It is translated as CAVKGTPNTEAFF.

The genes are TRBV7-2 and TRBJ2-5; 11 bases agree with TRBD2. CDR1 is SGHTA and CDR2 is FQGNSA in the germline V gene. The CDR3 runs to 15 residues. With 5 bases clipped from V and 3 bases from J, the junction kept 5 bases outside the gene matches. This CDR3 is CASSKTGLAEETQYF. The DNA of the CDR3 is TGTGCCAGCAGCAAGACGGGACTAGCGGAAGAGACCCAGTACTTC.

V and J are TRBV5-1 and TRBJ2-2, with 11 bases aligning to TRBD2. CDR1 and CDR2 from the germline V gene are SGHRS and YFSETQ. V gave up 0 bases and J gave up 8 bases; unmatched junction bases: 3. There are 15 residues in the CDR3. This CDR3 reads CASSLGLAGGGELFF. DNA of the CDR3: TGCGCCAGCAGCTTGGGCCTAGCGGGAGGAGGGGAGCTGTTTTTT.

This chain joins TRBV10-1 and TRBJ2-1; 15 nucleotides agree with TRBD2. The CDR3 spans 15 residues. Germline assignment: CDR1 WNHNN and CDR2 SYGVQD (reference sequence). With 6 bases clipped from V and 7 bases from J, the junction kept 4 bases outside the gene matches. This CDR3 is CASSAGTSGRNEQFF. The CDR3 DNA follows: TGCGCCAGCAGCGCCGGGACTAGCGGGAGGAATGAGCAGTTCTTC.

J is TRBJ1-4 and V is TRBV18; D perhaps matches TRBD1 (6 bases). In germline, CDR1 is KGHSH, CDR2 LQKENI. The CDR3 has 16 amino acids. The V end was cut by 1 base, the J end by 8 bases, with 17 bases between. The CDR3 DNA reads as TGTGCCAGCTCACCACGGGACACCCTACCTCGGGAAAAACTGTTTTTT. Translated: CASSPRDTLPREKLFF.

The chain is built from TRBV28 and TRBJ1-6; perhaps TRBD1 as D (6 bases). Between the trimmed V and J ends, which lost 2 bases and 8 bases, there was a span of 19 bases. The CDR3 runs to 17 residues. Germline V gene lookup returns CDR1 MDHEN and CDR2 SYDVKM. The CDR3, as DNA: TGTGCCAGCAGTTTAGGTGGGGGGGGCCGGGTGCATTCACCCCTCCACTTT. This encodes CASSLGGGGRVHSPLHF. Combining the CDR3 with reference TRBV28 and TRBJ1-6 gives the whole variable domain DVKVTQSSRYLVKRTGEKVFLECVQDMDHENMFWYRQDPGLGLRLIYFSYDVKMKEKGDIPEGYSVSREKKERFSLILESASTNQTSMYLCASSLGGGGRVHSPLHFGNGTRLTVT.

V is TRBV18 and J is TRBJ2-5; D is uncertain. Judging by the DNA end, TRBJ2-7 fits better; the J call may be wrong. CDR3 length: 13 residues. Germline CDR1 reads KGHSH; CDR2 reads LQKENI. The CDR3 DNA is TGTGCCAGCTCACCACCGAGCAGCCACGAGCAGTACTTC. This translates into CASSPPSSHEQYF.

This clone showed up just a few times. This chain uses TRBV19 with TRBJ2-5; TRBD1 might be the D (6 bases). The V end was cut by 5 bases, the J end by 5 bases, with 12 bases between. CDR3 length: 13 amino acids. Germline lookup yields CDR1 LNHDA and CDR2 SQIVND (reference sequence). CDR3 in amino acids: CASSDRPGETQYF. CDR3 nucleotides: TGTGCCAGTAGTGACAGGCCCGGCGAGACCCAGTACTTC. The full variable domain, with the rest looked up from reference TRBV19 and TRBJ2-5, is DGGITQSPKYLFRKEGQNVTLSCEQNLNHDAMYWYRQDPGQGLRLIYYSQIVNDFQKGDIAEGYSVSREKKESFPLTVTSAQKNPTAFYLCASSDRPGETQYFGPGTRLLVL.

The chain has TRBV12-5 and TRBJ1-3; D not resolved. Germline V gene sequence: CDR1 LGHNT, CDR2 FRNRAP. CDR3 length equals 15 residues. The V gene lost 1 base and the J gene lost 4 bases, with 11 bases spanning the gap. Written as DNA, the CDR3 is TGTGCTAGTGGTTTGGACAGTCTAGGAGGAAACACCATATATTTT. Amino acid sequence: CASGLDSLGGNTIYF. The complete variable domain, with remaining parts taken from reference TRBV12-5 and TRBJ1-3, reads DARVTQTPRHKVTEMGQEVTMRCQPILGHNTVFWYRQTMMQGLELLAYFRNRAPLDDSGMPKDRFSAEMPDATLATLKIQPSEPRDSAVYFCASGLDSLGGNTIYFGEGSWLTVV.

This clone was seen more than once but under ten times. The chain has TRBV6-6 and TRBJ1-4, with D maybe TRBD1 (6 bases). The germline V gene has CDR1 MNHNY and CDR2 SVGAGI (reference sequence). The CDR3 contains 10 residues. V shed 6 bases and J shed 15 bases, with 11 bases lying between them. CDR3 in amino acids: CASSRDRMFF. The CDR3 coding sequence is TGTGCCAGCAGCAGAGACAGGATGTTTTTT.

This chain joins TRBV18 and TRBJ2-3; a weak D match, TRBD1 (5 bases). V gave up 2 bases and J gave up 3 bases, with 15 bases separating them. CDR3 length: 16 residues. Germline CDR1 is KGHSH and CDR2 is LQKENI. In DNA form, the CDR3 reads TGTGCCAGCTCACCAAGAAGGACCTCAGGGACAGATACGCAGTATTTT. This translates into CASSPRRTSGTDTQYF.

The chain employs TRBV11-2 and TRBJ2-4; D is possibly TRBD1 (5 bases). Trimming took 1 base from V and 5 from J, leaving 6 bases between them. CDR3 length: 13 residues. The germline CDR1 and CDR2 sequences are SGHAT and FQNNGV. CDR3 in amino acids: CASSLGGENIQYF. CDR3 nucleotide sequence: TGTGCCAGCAGCTTAGGGGGCGAAAACATTCAGTACTTC.

The rearrangement uses TRBV6-1 and TRBJ2-1; 7 positions match TRBD2. Trimming took 0 bases from V and 2 from J; bases not matched to a gene: 1. The CDR3 runs 15 residues. Germline loops: CDR1 MNHNS, CDR2 SASEGT. CDR3 in amino acids: CASSEASGAYNEQFF. The CDR3 coding sequence is TGTGCCAGCAGTGAAGCGAGCGGGGCCTACAATGAGCAGTTCTTC.

The rearrangement uses TRBV5-1 and TRBJ2-3, with 8 bases identical to TRBD2. CDR3 length equals 15 residues. V dropped 7 bases and J dropped 2; count of bases not matched to a gene: 9. CDR1 and CDR2 from the germline V gene are SGHRS and YFSETQ. In nucleotides, the CDR3 is TGCGCCAGCCGGACTAGCCTCGTTCCCACAGATACGCAGTATTTT. Encoded protein: CASRTSLVPTDTQYF.

The genes are TRBV11-2 and TRBJ1-6, with D unresolved. Looked up from germline, CDR1 is SGHAT and CDR2 is FQNNGV. This CDR3 spans 16 amino acids. The V and J ends lost 6 bases and 7 bases respectively, with 19 bases between them. CDR3 nucleotides: TGTGCCAGCAGACCCGGAATTGGGAACACCAATTCACCCCTCCACTTT. Translating it yields CASRPGIGNTNSPLHF.

This clone appeared a single time. Other DNA sequences within the sample encode an identical CDR3. This chain connects TRBV11-1 to TRBJ1-1; D gene uncertain. The ends were cut back, 3 bases at V and 0 bases at J, with 5 bases in the middle. CDR1 and CDR2 (germline): SGHAT, FQDESV (reference sequence). The CDR3 is made up of 13 amino acids. CDR3 in amino acids: CASSLELNTEAFF. The CDR3 nucleotides are TGTGCCAGCAGCTTGGAACTGAACACTGAAGCTTTCTTT.

The V gene is TRBV4-1, the J gene TRBJ2-3, with TRBD2 matching over 12 bases. Trimming cost V 4 bases and J 1 base; bases outside gene matches: 9. This CDR3 contains 18 residues. CDR1 MGHRA and CDR2 YSYEKL come from the germline V gene. The CDR3: CASSPGLAGILRTDTQYF. In DNA form, the CDR3 reads TGCGCCAGCAGCCCCGGACTAGCGGGGATTTTACGCACAGATACGCAGTATTTT.

The chain employs TRBV7-2 and TRBJ1-2; possible D gene TRBD1, 6 bases. The CDR3 contains 13 residues. The V and J ends lost 4 bases and 3 bases respectively, with 9 bases between them. Germline loops: CDR1 SGHTA, CDR2 FQGNSA. CDR3 in DNA: TGTGCCAGCAGCTCCCGGACAGACTATGGCTACACCTTC. Its protein is CASSSRTDYGYTF.

The CDR3: CASSWDETQPQHF. DNA for the CDR3: TGTGCCAGCAGCTGGGACGAAACTCAGCCCCAGCATTTT. The chain uses TRBV5-4 and TRBJ1-5; tentatively, D is TRBD1 (5 bases). V was trimmed by 3 bases and J by 6 bases, leaving 10 bases between them. This CDR3 has 13 residues. The germline gives CDR1 SGHNT, CDR2 YYREEE (reference sequence). Full variable domain (outside the CDR3, taken from reference TRBV5-4 and TRBJ1-5): ETGVTQSPTHLIKTRGQQVTLRCSSQSGHNTVSWYQQALGQGPQFIFQYYREEENGRGNFPPRFSGLQFPNYSSELNVNALELDDSALYLCASSWDETQPQHFGDGTRLSIL.

The gene calls are TRBV10-3 and TRBJ2-7; the D call may be TRBD1 or TRBD2 (5 bases each). Between the trimmed V and J ends, which lost 6 bases and 2 bases, there was a span of 17 bases. Germline V gene sequence: CDR1 ENHRY, CDR2 SYGVKD. This CDR3 has 15 amino acids. Written as DNA, the CDR3 is TGTGCCATCAGAGAAAACGCCGGGACGACCTACGAGCAGTACTTC. Amino acid sequence: CAIRENAGTTYEQYF.

V gene TRBV6-6 combines with J gene TRBJ2-6, with D maybe TRBD2 (5 bases). V lost 2 bases and J 3 bases, leaving 8 bases between the germline ends. CDR1 and CDR2 (germline): MNHNY, SVGAGI (reference sequence). CDR3 length: 15 amino acids. CDR3 nucleotides: TGTGCCAGCAGTTACGGCCGGGATGGGGCCAACGTCCTGACTTTC. It specifies CASSYGRDGANVLTF.

This clone was recorded once. The DNA of the CDR3 is TGTGCCTCTCAGGGGGGGAGATACAATGAGCAGTTCTTC. Translating gives CASQGGRYNEQFF. V usage is TRBV2 and J usage is TRBJ2-1; D might be TRBD1 or TRBD2, each matching 7 bases. V was shortened by 11 bases and J by 4 bases, with 15 bases between the two germline ends. Germline CDR1 and CDR2: SNHLY and FYNNEI. This CDR3 contains 13 residues.

The V call is TRBV19, the J call TRBJ2-1, with TRBD2 matching 9 bases. Germline assignment: CDR1 LNHDA and CDR2 SQIVND (reference sequence). The CDR3 sequence is 15 residues long. J lost 2 bases, V lost 7 bases, and 6 bases had no gene match. Written as DNA, the CDR3 is TGTGCCAGTATTCGGACTAGCGAAGCCTACAATGAGCAGTTCTTC. This encodes CASIRTSEAYNEQFF.

The rearrangement joins TRBV19 to TRBJ2-7; a possible D gene is TRBD1 (6 bases). This CDR3 spans 14 amino acids. Between the trimmed V and J ends, which lost 6 bases and 2 bases, there was a span of 14 bases. The germline V gene encodes CDR1 LNHDA and CDR2 SQIVND (reference sequence). The CDR3 DNA reads as TGTGCCAGTAGCCCAGGACAGCCCACCTACGAGCAGTACTTC. Protein: CASSPGQPTYEQYF.

The gene calls are TRBV7-9 and TRBJ1-6, with no clear D. The V gene's germline CDR1 is SEHNR and CDR2 FQNEAQ (reference sequence). This CDR3 region has 15 residues. Trimming shortened V by 5 bases and J by 7 bases, and 15 bases separated the two germline ends. The CDR3 reads CASSPGSPGNSPLHF. The CDR3 nucleotides read TGTGCCAGCAGCCCAGGCTCCCCTGGGAATTCACCCCTCCACTTT.